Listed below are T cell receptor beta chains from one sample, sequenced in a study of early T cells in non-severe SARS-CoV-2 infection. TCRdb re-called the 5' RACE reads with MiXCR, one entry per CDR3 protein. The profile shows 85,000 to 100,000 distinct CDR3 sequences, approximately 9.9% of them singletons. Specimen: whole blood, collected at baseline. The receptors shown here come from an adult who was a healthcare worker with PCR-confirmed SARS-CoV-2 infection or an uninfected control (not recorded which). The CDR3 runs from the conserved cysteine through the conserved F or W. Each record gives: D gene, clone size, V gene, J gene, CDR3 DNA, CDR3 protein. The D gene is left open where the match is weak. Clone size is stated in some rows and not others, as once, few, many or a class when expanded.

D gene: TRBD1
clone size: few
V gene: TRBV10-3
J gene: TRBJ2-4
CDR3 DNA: TGTGCCATCAGTGAGCCGACTCAGGACAGGGGGCATTTC
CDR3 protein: CAISEPTQDRGHF

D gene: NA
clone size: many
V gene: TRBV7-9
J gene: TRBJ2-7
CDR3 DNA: TGTGCCAGCAGCTTAATCGCCGGGAGAGGCGTTTACGAGCAGTACTTC
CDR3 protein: CASSLIAGRGVYEQYF

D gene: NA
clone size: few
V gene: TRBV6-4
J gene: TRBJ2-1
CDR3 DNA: TGTGCCAGCAGTGACTCAGGGGGTTACAATGAGCAGTTCTTC
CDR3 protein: CASSDSGGYNEQFF

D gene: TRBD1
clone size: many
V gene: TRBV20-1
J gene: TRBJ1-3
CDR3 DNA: TGCAGTGCTTACGGGACAGGCGGAAACACCATATATTTT
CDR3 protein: CSAYGTGGNTIYF

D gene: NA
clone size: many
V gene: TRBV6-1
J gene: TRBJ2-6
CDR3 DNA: TGTGCCAGCAGTGAAGTTTTAGCGGCTGTCTCTGGGGCCAACGTCCTGACTTTC
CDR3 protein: CASSEVLAAVSGANVLTF

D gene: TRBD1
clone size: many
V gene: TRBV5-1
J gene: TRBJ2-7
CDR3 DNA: TGCGCCAGCAGCAACCCCCGGACAGGGGGACAGTACTTC
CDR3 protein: CASSNPRTGGQYF

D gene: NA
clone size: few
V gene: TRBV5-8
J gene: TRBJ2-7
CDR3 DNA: TGTGCCAGCAGCTTGGCATCGGCCACCTCCCCCAAGCAGTACTTC
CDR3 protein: CASSLASATSPKQYF

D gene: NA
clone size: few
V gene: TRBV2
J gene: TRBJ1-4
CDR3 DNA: TGTGCCAGCAGTGAAGGCAGGGGTGATGAAAAACTGTTTTTT
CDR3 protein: CASSEGRGDEKLFF

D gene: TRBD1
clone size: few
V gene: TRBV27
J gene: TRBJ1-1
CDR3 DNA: TGTGCCAGCAGTTTATTGTCAGGGGGACGAGAAGCTTTCTTT
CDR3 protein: CASSLLSGGREAFF

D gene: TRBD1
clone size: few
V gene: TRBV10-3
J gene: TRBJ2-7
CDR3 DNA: TGTGCCATCAGCCCCAGGACAGGGACCTACGAGCAGTACTTC
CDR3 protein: CAISPRTGTYEQYF

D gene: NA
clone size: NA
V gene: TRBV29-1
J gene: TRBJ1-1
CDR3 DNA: TGCAGCGTTGGACCCATCATCCATGAAGCTTTCTTT
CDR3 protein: CSVGPIIHEAFF

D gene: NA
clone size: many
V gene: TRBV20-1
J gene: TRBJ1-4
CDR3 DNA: TGCAGTGCTTGGGGGACTGAAAAACTGTTTTTT
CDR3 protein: CSAWGTEKLFF

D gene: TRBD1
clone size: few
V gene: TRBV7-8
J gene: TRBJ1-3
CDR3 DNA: TGTGCCAGCAGCTTTGCCGGGACAGTTGGAAACACCATATATTTT
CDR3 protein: CASSFAGTVGNTIYF

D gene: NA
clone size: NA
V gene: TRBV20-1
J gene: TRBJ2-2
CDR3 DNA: TGCGGGTTCAGGGGCCGGAACACCGGGGAGCTGTTTTTT
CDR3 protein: CGFRGRNTGELFF

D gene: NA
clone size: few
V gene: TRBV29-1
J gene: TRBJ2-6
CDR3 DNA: TGCAGCGTTCTATGGTCTGGGGCCAACGTCCTGACTTTC
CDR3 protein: CSVLWSGANVLTF

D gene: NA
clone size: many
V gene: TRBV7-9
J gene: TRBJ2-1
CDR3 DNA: TGTGCCAGCAGCCCAGTAGTATTCCCTTCCAACAATGAGCAGTTCTTC
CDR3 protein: CASSPVVFPSNNEQFF

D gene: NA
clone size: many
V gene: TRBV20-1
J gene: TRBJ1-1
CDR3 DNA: TGCAGTGCTCCCCCTTACCGGGGGCCTGAAGCTTTCTTT
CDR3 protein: CSAPPYRGPEAFF

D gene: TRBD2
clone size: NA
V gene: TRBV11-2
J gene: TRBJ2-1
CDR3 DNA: TGTGCCAGCAGCTTATCCTGGACTAGTTCCAATGAGCAGTTCTTC
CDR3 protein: CASSLSWTSSNEQFF

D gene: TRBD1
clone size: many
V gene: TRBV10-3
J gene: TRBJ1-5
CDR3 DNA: TGTGCCATCAGTGAGTCGGAAATACAGGGGACGCCCCAGCATTTT
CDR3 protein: CAISESEIQGTPQHF

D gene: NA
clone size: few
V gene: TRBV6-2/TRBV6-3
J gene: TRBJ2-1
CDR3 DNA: TGTGCCAGCAGTTACTCGGCGGACACTAATGAGCAGTTCTTC
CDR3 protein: CASSYSADTNEQFF

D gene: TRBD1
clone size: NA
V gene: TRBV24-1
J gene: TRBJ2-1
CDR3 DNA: TGTGCCACCAGTGACCCGGGACAGGCTAACAATGAGCAGTTCTTC
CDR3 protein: CATSDPGQANNEQFF

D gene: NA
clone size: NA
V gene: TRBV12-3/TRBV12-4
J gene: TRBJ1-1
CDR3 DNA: TGTGCCAGCAGTCTTCGGTACACTGAAGCTTTCTTT
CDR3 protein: CASSLRYTEAFF

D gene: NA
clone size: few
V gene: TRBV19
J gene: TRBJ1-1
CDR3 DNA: TGTGCCAGTAGTTCACCGGGGATCGACACTGAAGCTTTCTTT
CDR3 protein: CASSSPGIDTEAFF

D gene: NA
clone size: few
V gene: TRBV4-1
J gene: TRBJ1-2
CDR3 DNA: TGCGCCAGCAGCCAAGATTTGAGGAGTTCGGGCGGCTACACCTTC
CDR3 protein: CASSQDLRSSGGYTF

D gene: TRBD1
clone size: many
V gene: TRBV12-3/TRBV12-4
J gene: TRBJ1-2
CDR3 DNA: TGTGCCAGCAGGCTTCTTTCGACAGGGGAGTGCACCTTC
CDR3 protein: CASRLLSTGECTF

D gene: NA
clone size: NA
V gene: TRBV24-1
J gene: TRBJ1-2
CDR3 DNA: TGTGCCACCAGTGATGGACGACTGGCAACTAAGTACTATGGCTACACCTTC
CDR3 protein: CATSDGRLATKYYGYTF

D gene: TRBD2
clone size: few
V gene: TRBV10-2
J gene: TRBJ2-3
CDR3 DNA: TGCGCCAGCAGGAGAGCCGGGACTAGTAGTACAGATACGCAGTATTTT
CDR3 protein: CASRRAGTSSTDTQYF

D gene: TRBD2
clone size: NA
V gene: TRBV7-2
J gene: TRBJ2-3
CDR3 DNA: TGTGCCAGCAGCTCCTCCTGGACTAGCGGGAACACAGATACGCAGTATTTT
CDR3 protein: CASSSSWTSGNTDTQYF

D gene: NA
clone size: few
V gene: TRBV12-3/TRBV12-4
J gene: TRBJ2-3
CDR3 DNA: TGTGCCAGTCATAACAGGGAAAGCACAGATACGCAGTATTTT
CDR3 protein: CASHNRESTDTQYF

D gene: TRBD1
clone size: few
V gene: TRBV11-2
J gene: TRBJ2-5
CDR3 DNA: TGTGCCAGCAGCCGATCGGACAGGTACCAAGAGACCCAGTACTTC
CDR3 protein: CASSRSDRYQETQYF

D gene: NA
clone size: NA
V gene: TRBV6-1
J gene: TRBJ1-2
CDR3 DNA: TGTGCCAGCAGCATTAGGGGTAACTATGGCTACACCTTC
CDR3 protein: CASSIRGNYGYTF

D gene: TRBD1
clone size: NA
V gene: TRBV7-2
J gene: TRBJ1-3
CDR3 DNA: TGTGCCAGCAGCTCACAGGGGTTTGGAAACACCATATATTTT
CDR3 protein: CASSSQGFGNTIYF

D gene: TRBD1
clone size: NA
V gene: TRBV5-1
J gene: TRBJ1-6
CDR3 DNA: TGCGCCAGCAGCGTCCGGACAGGGGCGGATTCACCCCTCCACTTT
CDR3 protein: CASSVRTGADSPLHF

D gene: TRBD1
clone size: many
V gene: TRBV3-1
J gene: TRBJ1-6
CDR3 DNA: TGTGCCAGCAGTCGCACAGGGGGCCAAAGTAATTCACCCCTCCACTTT
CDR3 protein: CASSRTGGQSNSPLHF

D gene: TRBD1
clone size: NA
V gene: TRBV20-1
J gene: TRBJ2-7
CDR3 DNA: TGCAGTGCTGGAACAGGGGTCGACGAGCAGTACTTC
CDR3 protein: CSAGTGVDEQYF

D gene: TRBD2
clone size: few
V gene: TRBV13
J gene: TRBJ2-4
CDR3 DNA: TGTGCCAGCAGCATTAAAGCGGGGGGGCCTTACATTCAGTACTTC
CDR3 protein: CASSIKAGGPYIQYF

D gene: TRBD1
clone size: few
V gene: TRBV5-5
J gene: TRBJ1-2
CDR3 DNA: TGTGCCAGCAGCCAGGGACAGGGGGCGGATGGCTACACCTTC
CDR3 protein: CASSQGQGADGYTF

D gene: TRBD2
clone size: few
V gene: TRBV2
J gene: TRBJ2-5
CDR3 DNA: TGTGCCAGCAACCTGGGACTAGCCCGAAGAGAGACCCAGTACTTC
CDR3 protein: CASNLGLARRETQYF

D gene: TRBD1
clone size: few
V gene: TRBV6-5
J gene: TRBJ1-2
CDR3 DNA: TGTGCCAGCAGTTACAGGGGGCAGGGCTACACCTTC
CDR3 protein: CASSYRGQGYTF

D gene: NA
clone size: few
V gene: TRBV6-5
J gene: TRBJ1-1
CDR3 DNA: TGTGCCAGCAGCCCCTCTTCGAAACGAACTGAAGCTTTCTTT
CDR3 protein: CASSPSSKRTEAFF

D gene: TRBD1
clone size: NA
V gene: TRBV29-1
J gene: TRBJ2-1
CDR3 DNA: TGCAGCGTTGCCCCTCCCGACAGGGGCTCCTACAATGAGCAGTTCTTC
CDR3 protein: CSVAPPDRGSYNEQFF

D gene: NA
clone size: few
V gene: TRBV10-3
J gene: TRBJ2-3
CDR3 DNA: TGTGCCATCAGTGTGGCGGGGACAGATACGCAGTATTTT
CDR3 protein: CAISVAGTDTQYF

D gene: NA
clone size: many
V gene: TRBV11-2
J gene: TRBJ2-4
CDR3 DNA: TGTGCCAGCAGCTTTGTGCGGGGCCGGCGAAACATTCAGTACTTC
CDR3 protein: CASSFVRGRRNIQYF

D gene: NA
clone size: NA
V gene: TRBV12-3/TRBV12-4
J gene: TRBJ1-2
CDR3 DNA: TGTGCCAGCAGAGGAGACAGGTCCGGCGATAGCTACACCTTC
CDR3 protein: CASRGDRSGDSYTF

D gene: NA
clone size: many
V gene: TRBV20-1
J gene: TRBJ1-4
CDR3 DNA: TGCAGTGCTAGGGGAGGGGCAGTCTCAACTAATGAAAAACTGTTTTTT
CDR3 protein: CSARGGAVSTNEKLFF

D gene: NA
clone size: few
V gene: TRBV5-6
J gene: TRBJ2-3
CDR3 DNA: TGTGCCAGCAGCCTCCGAGGAGGGCCGGGGGATACGCAGTATTTT
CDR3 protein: CASSLRGGPGDTQYF

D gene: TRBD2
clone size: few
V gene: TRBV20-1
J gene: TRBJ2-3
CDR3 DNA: TGCAGTGCGAGGGACTACCAAGCAACCACAGATACGCAGTATTTT
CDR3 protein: CSARDYQATTDTQYF

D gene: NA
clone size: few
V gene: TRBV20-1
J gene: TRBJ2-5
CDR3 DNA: TGCAGTGTTGAGCGCGGGGACCGCCAGCAAGAGACCCAGTACTTC
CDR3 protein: CSVERGDRQQETQYF

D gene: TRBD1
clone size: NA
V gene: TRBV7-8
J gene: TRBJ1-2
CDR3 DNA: TGTGCCAGCAGTTGGGGACAGGGAGGCTACACCTTC
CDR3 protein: CASSWGQGGYTF

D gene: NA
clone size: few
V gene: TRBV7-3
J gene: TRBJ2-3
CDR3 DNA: TGTGCCAGCAGCTTAATGGCGGAGTCTAGCACAGATACGCAGTATTTT
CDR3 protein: CASSLMAESSTDTQYF

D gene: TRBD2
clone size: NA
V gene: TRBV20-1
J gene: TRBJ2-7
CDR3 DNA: TGCAGTGCCGTACCCCAGACTAGCGGGTATGGCGAGCAGTACTTC
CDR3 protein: CSAVPQTSGYGEQYF

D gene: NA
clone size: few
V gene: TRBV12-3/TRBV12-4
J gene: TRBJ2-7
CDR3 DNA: TGTGCCAGCAGTTTAGACGCCCTACATTCCTACGAGCAGTACTTC
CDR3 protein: CASSLDALHSYEQYF

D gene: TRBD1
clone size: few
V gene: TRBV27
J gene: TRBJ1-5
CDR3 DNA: TGTGCCAGCAGTATAAGACAGGGCTGGCAGCCCCAGCATTTT
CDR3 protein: CASSIRQGWQPQHF

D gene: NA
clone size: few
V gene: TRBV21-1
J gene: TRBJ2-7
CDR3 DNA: TGTGCCAGCAGCGGGCGGGGGACAGAGCCTTGTTACGAGCAGTACTTC
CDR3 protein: CASSGRGTEPCYEQYF

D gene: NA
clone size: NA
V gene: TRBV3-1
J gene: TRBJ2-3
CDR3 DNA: TGTGCCAGCAGCCAAGGTCAGCAGGGGCCAGATACGCAGTATTTT
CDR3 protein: CASSQGQQGPDTQYF

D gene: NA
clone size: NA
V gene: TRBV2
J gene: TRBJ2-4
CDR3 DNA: TGTGCCAGCACCCTTTCCGTAGCCAAAAACATTCAGTACTTC
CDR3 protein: CASTLSVAKNIQYF

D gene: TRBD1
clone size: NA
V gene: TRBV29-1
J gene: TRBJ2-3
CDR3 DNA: TGCAGCGGAAGGGAACAGGGGACGCAGTATTTT
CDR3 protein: CSGREQGTQYF